One and the same sample provided the 29 T cell receptor beta chains below, sequenced in a study of blood T cell repertoires in COVID-19. Measured with immunoSEQ multiplex PCR; TCRdb has only the in-frame clones, and not every one. The repertoire has over 300,000 clones, around 90% of them found once; the top ten carry roughly 6.5%. The sample was peripheral blood. These receptors came from a man between 18 and 29 years old who had recovered from COVID-19.

This chain connects TRBV9 to TRBJ2-3, with 9 bases aligning to TRBD2. V trimming: 3 bases; J trimming: 6 bases; junction bases outside the gene matches: 11. Looked up from germline, CDR1 is SGDLS and CDR2 is YYNGEE. The CDR3 runs to 16 residues. CDR3 loop: CASSARLAEPPDTQYF. DNA for the CDR3: TGTGCCAGCAGCGCCCGACTAGCGGAACCCCCTGATACGCAGTATTTT. Full variable domain (rest looked up from reference TRBV9 and TRBJ2-3): DSGVTQTPKHLITATGQRVTLRCSPRSGDLSVYWYQQSLDQGLQFLIQYYNGEERAKGNILERFSAQQFPDLHSELNLSSLELGDSALYFCASSARLAEPPDTQYFGPGTRLTVL.

The chain carries TRBV4-1 and TRBJ2-7; TRBD2 might be the D (5 bases). Trimming stripped 4 bases from V and 7 bases from J, with 26 bases between. The V gene's germline CDR1 is MGHRA and CDR2 YSYEKL. The CDR3 totals 17 residues. CDR3 sequence: CASSRLALEVAGEEQYF. The CDR3 DNA reads as TGCGCCAGCAGCCGGCTCGCGCTGGAGGTCGCGGGCGAGGAGCAGTACTTC.

This chain connects TRBV19 to TRBJ1-4; 8 bases are a match to TRBD1. The CDR3 has 17 residues. Per the germline V gene, CDR1 is LNHDA and CDR2 is SQIVND (reference sequence). The V gene end was trimmed by 0 bases and the J gene end by 5 bases; junction bases not matched to a gene: 8. The CDR3 sequence is CASSIESGGAQNEKLFF. In nucleotides, the CDR3 is TGTGCCAGTAGTATAGAGTCAGGGGGCGCCCAAAATGAAAAACTGTTTTTT. The full variable domain, completed using reference TRBV19 and TRBJ1-4, is DGGITQSPKYLFRKEGQNVTLSCEQNLNHDAMYWYRQDPGQGLRLIYYSQIVNDFQKGDIAEGYSVSREKKESFPLTVTSAQKNPTAFYLCASSIESGGAQNEKLFFGSGTQLSVL.

V usage is TRBV4-3 and J usage is TRBJ1-2, with 11 positions matching TRBD1. CDR3 length: 17 residues. Trimming took 0 bases from V and 5 from J; bases not matched to a gene: 8. Germline V gene data show CDR1 as LGHNA and CDR2 as YSLEER. CDR3 DNA: TGCGCCAGCAGCCAAGAGGGGACAGGGGGGATTTGGTATGGCTACACCTTC. Its translation is CASSQEGTGGIWYGYTF.

The chain joins TRBV9 to TRBJ2-1, with D tentatively TRBD2 (5 bases). The CDR3 covers 17 residues. V dropped 0 bases and J dropped 0 bases, with 13 bases sitting between them. The germline CDR1 and CDR2 sequences are SGDLS and YYNGEE. CDR3 sequence reads: CASSVGGYRSSYNEQFF. In DNA form, the CDR3 reads TGTGCCAGCAGCGTAGGAGGGTACCGAAGCTCCTACAATGAGCAGTTCTTC.

J is TRBJ1-2 and V is TRBV15, with no clear D. CDR1 LNHNV and CDR2 YYDKDF come from the germline V gene (reference sequence). The CDR3 extends over 14 amino acids. V dropped 1 base and J dropped 5 bases, with 11 bases sitting between them. Written as DNA, the CDR3 is TGTGCCACCAGCAGAGCCCTAGAGGGATATGGCTACACCTTC. Encoded protein: CATSRALEGYGYTF. Full variable domain (outside the CDR3, taken from reference TRBV15 and TRBJ1-2): DAMVIQNPRYQVTQFGKPVTLSCSQTLNHNVMYWYQQKSSQAPKLLFHYYDKDFNNEADTPDNFQSRRPNTSFCFLDIRSPGLGDTAMYLCATSRALEGYGYTFGSGTRLTVV.

The DNA of the CDR3 is TGTGCCAGCAGCTTGGGTGACTACCACAATGAGCAGTTCTTC. It translates to CASSLGDYHNEQFF. The rearrangement joins TRBV7-3 to TRBJ2-1; D possibly corresponds to TRBD2 (5 bases). CDR1 and CDR2 from the germline V gene are SGHTA and FQGTGA. This CDR3 is built from 14 residues. Trimming shortened V by 3 bases and J by 5 bases, and 11 bases separated the two germline ends. Together with reference TRBV7-3 and TRBJ2-1, the CDR3 gives the full variable domain: GAGVSQTPSNKVTEKGKYVELRCDPISGHTALYWYRQSLGQGPEFLIYFQGTGAADDSGLPNDRFFAVRPEGSVSTLKIQRTERGDSAVYLCASSLGDYHNEQFFGPGTRLTVL.

The J gene is TRBJ2-6, the V gene TRBV5-1; D is possibly TRBD1 (6 bases). The CDR3 totals 15 residues. From germline, CDR1 is SGHRS and CDR2 YFSETQ. V was shortened by 0 bases and J by 2 bases, with 6 bases between the two germline ends. For the CDR3, the DNA is TGCGCCAGCAGCTTGGGACAGGCTGGGGCCAACGTCCTGACTTTC. Protein: CASSLGQAGANVLTF.

The rearrangement joins TRBV2 to TRBJ2-2; 9 bases match TRBD1. V dropped 6 bases and J dropped 5; count of bases not matched to a gene: 10. CDR3 length equals 16 residues. The germline V gene encodes CDR1 SNHLY and CDR2 FYNNEI. For the CDR3, the DNA is TGTGCCAGCAGAGTTTATGACAGGGGGAGAACCGGGGAGCTGTTTTTT. Translated: CASRVYDRGRTGELFF.

The chain links TRBV10-2 to TRBJ2-1; D call uncertain. The CDR3 is 12 residues long. Germline CDR1 and CDR2: WSHSY and SAAADI. The V and J ends lost 1 base and 8 bases respectively, with 6 bases between them. The CDR3 DNA reads TGCGCCAGCAGTGAGTTTGGAGATGAGCAGTTCTTC. As protein: CASSEFGDEQFF.

This sequence joins TRBV6-5 and TRBJ2-4, with D tentatively TRBD1 (5 bases). V lost 5 bases to trimming and J lost 3 bases, with 11 bases between them. The CDR3 is 14 amino acids. The germline V gene encodes CDR1 MNHEY and CDR2 SVGAGI. This CDR3 is CASSQTEYKNIQYF. In DNA form, the CDR3 reads TGTGCCAGCAGTCAGACAGAGTACAAAAACATTCAGTACTTC.

The chain is built from TRBV6-5 and TRBJ1-3; 10 bases line up with TRBD1. Germline loops: CDR1 MNHEY, CDR2 SVGAGI. This CDR3 region has 14 residues. The V gene end was trimmed by 6 bases and the J gene end by 6 bases; junction bases not matched to a gene: 5. The CDR3 protein is CASSPGTGVNTIYF. In DNA form, the CDR3 reads TGTGCCAGCAGCCCCGGGACAGGGGTAAACACCATATATTTT.

The rearrangement uses TRBV2 and TRBJ2-7; 7 bases map to TRBD2. The CDR3 extends over 13 amino acids. From germline, CDR1 is SNHLY and CDR2 FYNNEI. V lost 7 bases to trimming and J lost 3 bases; unmatched junction nucleotides: 6. The CDR3 spells CASIAGGIYEQYF. CDR3 bases: TGTGCCAGCATAGCGGGCGGAATCTACGAGCAGTACTTC.

This chain links TRBV19 with TRBJ2-1; 15 nucleotides align to TRBD2. This CDR3 contains 18 residues. Trimming took 8 bases from V and 0 from J; bases not matched to a gene: 8. The germline V gene encodes CDR1 LNHDA and CDR2 SQIVND (reference sequence). CDR3 region: CASSFGLAGGSSYNEQFF. In DNA, the CDR3 is TGTGCCAGTTCCTTCGGACTAGCGGGGGGGAGCTCCTACAATGAGCAGTTCTTC.

This clone was counted once. The V call is TRBV6-9, the J call TRBJ1-6; 9 bases align to TRBD1. Trimming cost V 0 bases and J 9 bases; bases outside gene matches: 3. Germline-derived CDR1 and CDR2 are MNHGY and SVAAGI. The CDR3 has 15 amino acids. CDR3 in amino acids: CASSYSNRGLSPLHF. In DNA, the CDR3 is TGTGCCAGCAGTTATTCCAACAGGGGGCTTTCACCCCTCCACTTT.

The chain links TRBV5-8 to TRBJ2-7; no clear D. The germline V gene encodes CDR1 SGHTS and CDR2 YDEGEE. Deletions cut 1 base from V and 3 bases from J, with 8 bases between. The CDR3 covers 13 residues. Here the CDR3 reads CASSLRPVYEQYF. In DNA form, the CDR3 reads TGTGCCAGCAGCTTGCGCCCGGTCTACGAGCAGTACTTC.

V and J are TRBV7-9 and TRBJ1-1; unclear D gene. The germline gives CDR1 SEHNR, CDR2 FQNEAQ (reference sequence). V gave up 7 bases and J gave up 1 base, with 10 bases separating them. This CDR3 has 13 amino acids. This chain's CDR3 is CASNQNRNTEAFF. The CDR3 DNA reads TGTGCCAGCAACCAAAACAGGAACACTGAAGCTTTCTTT. Full variable domain (remainder filled in from reference TRBV7-9 and TRBJ1-1): DTGVSQNPRHKITKRGQNVTFRCDPISEHNRLYWYRQTLGQGPEFLTYFQNEAQLEKSRLLSDRFSAERPKGSFSTLEIQRTEQGDSAMYLCASNQNRNTEAFFGQGTRLTVV.

The gene calls are TRBV4-3 and TRBJ2-1, with D perhaps TRBD1 (6 bases). V shed 4 bases and J shed 8 bases, with 21 bases lying between them. The CDR3 sequence is 16 residues long. The germline V gene encodes CDR1 LGHNA and CDR2 YSLEER. The CDR3 spells CASSPSKGVRIDEQFF. The CDR3 coding sequence is TGCGCCAGCAGCCCTTCTAAGGGGGTTAGGATCGATGAGCAGTTCTTC.

V gene TRBV24-1 combines with J gene TRBJ1-1; TRBD1 is a possible D gene (6 bases). V gave up 1 base and J gave up 1 base, with 9 bases separating them. This CDR3 contains 15 residues. From germline, CDR1 is KGHDR and CDR2 SFDVKD. The CDR3, as DNA: TGTGCCACCAGTGATTTCCACAGGGAGAACACTGAAGCTTTCTTT. Protein product: CATSDFHRENTEAFF.

The chain uses TRBV29-1 and TRBJ1-1; TRBD1 matches 7 bases. V was pared by 7 bases and J by 8 bases, with 13 bases of the junction left unmatched. This CDR3 has 13 amino acids. Looked up from germline, CDR1 is SQVTM and CDR2 is ANQGSEA. CDR3 DNA sequence: TGCAGCGCCAGCTCCCCAGGGGGACGGGAAGCTTTCTTT. This sequence encodes CSASSPGGREAFF.

The V gene is TRBV30, the J gene TRBJ1-1; D is undetermined. Trimming left V 5 bases short and J 2 bases short, with 12 bases between. Per the germline V gene, CDR1 is GTSNPN and CDR2 is SVGIG (reference sequence). This CDR3 region has 13 residues. The CDR3 here is CAWGEGGNTEAFF. CDR3 nucleotides: TGTGCCTGGGGGGAGGGCGGCAACACTGAAGCTTTCTTT.

The rearrangement links TRBV29-1 to TRBJ1-2, with 8 bases fitting TRBD1. V trimming: 3 bases; J trimming: 5 bases; junction bases outside the gene matches: 8. The CDR3 is made up of 14 amino acids. The germline V gene encodes CDR1 SQVTM and CDR2 ANQGSEA. This chain's CDR3 is CSVEPPGQEYGYTF. In DNA form, the CDR3 reads TGCAGCGTTGAGCCCCCGGGACAGGAGTATGGCTACACCTTC.

The V gene is TRBV6-5, the J gene TRBJ1-1; D gene ambiguous. Germline V gives CDR1 MNHEY, CDR2 SVGAGI. The CDR3 sequence is 13 residues long. The V gene lost 7 bases and the J gene lost 0 bases, with 9 bases spanning the gap. CDR3 amino acids: CASTSTMNTEAFF. As DNA, the CDR3 is TGTGCCAGCACTAGTACAATGAACACTGAAGCTTTCTTT.

The rearrangement joins TRBV6-2 or TRBV6-3 to TRBJ1-3, with D unclear. The CDR3 has 15 amino acids. The ends were cut back, 1 base at V and 3 bases at J, with 10 bases in the middle. Germline-derived CDR1 and CDR2 are MNHEY and SVGEGT. CDR3 DNA sequence: TGTGCCAGCAGTTACTTCTTATCCAGTGGAAACACCATATATTTT. Protein sequence: CASSYFLSSGNTIYF.

This chain joins TRBV29-1 and TRBJ1-2; TRBD1 agrees at 12 bases. The CDR3 is 13 amino acids. J lost 7 bases, V lost 4 bases, and 4 bases had no gene match. The germline V gene has CDR1 SQVTM and CDR2 ANQGSEA. The CDR3 DNA sequence: TGCAGCGTTGGGGACAGGGGGCTTTCTGGCTACACCTTC. Amino acids: CSVGDRGLSGYTF.

The chain's CDR3 is CASSPVAGGYEQYF. The CDR3 region has the DNA TGTGCCAGCAGCCCGGTAGCGGGAGGGTACGAGCAGTACTTC. The gene calls are TRBV5-4 and TRBJ2-7; 11 nucleotides line up with TRBD2. Germline V gene data show CDR1 as SGHNT and CDR2 as YYREEE (reference sequence). V was pared by 4 bases and J by 4 bases, with 4 bases of the junction left unmatched. The CDR3 is made up of 14 amino acids.

The chain recombines TRBV7-9 with TRBJ2-5; the D is unclear. The CDR3 covers 11 residues. V dropped 1 base and J dropped 7 bases, with 4 bases sitting between them. Germline lookup yields CDR1 SEHNR and CDR2 FQNEAQ (reference sequence). This chain's CDR3 is CASSLDGTQYF. CDR3 coding DNA: TGTGCCAGCAGCTTAGACGGGACCCAGTACTTC. Full variable domain (outside the CDR3, taken from reference TRBV7-9 and TRBJ2-5): DTGVSQNPRHKITKRGQNVTFRCDPISEHNRLYWYRQTLGQGPEFLTYFQNEAQLEKSRLLSDRFSAERPKGSFSTLEIQRTEQGDSAMYLCASSLDGTQYFGPGTRLLVL.

The chain carries TRBV19 and TRBJ2-6; possible D gene TRBD1, 6 bases. Trimming took off 7 bases at V and 4 bases at J, with 26 bases between the two ends. The CDR3 contains 19 residues. In germline, CDR1 is LNHDA, CDR2 SQIVND (reference sequence). CDR3 in amino acids: CASTHNLGPTGTGANVLTF. The CDR3, as DNA: TGTGCCAGTACCCACAACCTGGGCCCAACAGGGACCGGGGCCAACGTCCTGACTTTC.

V and J are TRBV10-3 and TRBJ2-7, with 9 bases that match TRBD2. The germline CDR1 and CDR2 sequences are ENHRY and SYGVKD. This CDR3 region has 18 residues. The V gene end was trimmed by 0 bases and the J gene end by 2 bases; junction bases not matched to a gene: 11. The CDR3 here is CAISESGRGAGGTYEQYF. The CDR3 nucleotides are TGTGCCATCAGTGAGTCGGGTAGGGGAGCGGGGGGCACCTACGAGCAGTACTTC.